The next 3 T cell receptor beta chains were all read from a single sample in a study of CD8+CD57+ T cells in acquired aplastic anemia. Profiling of TCR beta VDJ combinations and CDR3 sequences used genomic DNA as template. In TCRdb, the reads were re-called with MiXCR into one record per CDR3 protein. The sample holds roughly 420,000 distinct CDR3 sequences; 55% to 70% are singletons and the top ten take 4%. The source material was sorted CD4+, CD8+, or CD8+CD57+ T cells (not recorded which) from PBMCs. The receptors were gathered from a human donor in good health, serving as a control.

A note on this clonotype: No conserved phenylalanine or tryptophan ends this CDR3, so it is likely a read error. The DNA is left out, because the CDR3 cannot be placed on it with certainty; the CDR3 is given as TCRdb lists it. The rearrangement uses TRBV9 and TRBJ1-2; the table assigns TRBD1, which was not confirmed against the DNA. Per germline, CDR1 SGDLS and CDR2 YYNGEE. 13 amino acids form the CDR3, both terminal residues included. The CDR3 sequence: CASNDRGVCMYTL.

In the case of this clonotype: At one end the junction does not follow the germline gene, possibly because of a read error. The chain couples TRBV10-3 to TRBJ1-2, with D unresolved. The V gene's germline CDR1 is ENHRY and CDR2 SYGVKD. The CDR3 totals 14 residues. The CDR3 is CASQESGEVYTYNF. Written as DNA, the CDR3 is TGTGCCAGCCAGGAGAGCGGGGAGGTATATACGTACAATTTT.

In this sample, this clonotype turned up a few times. The gene calls are TRBV7-9 and TRBJ1-2; D is unresolved. The V gene's germline CDR1 is SEHNR and CDR2 FQNEAQ (reference sequence). CDR3 length: 12 amino acids. Trimming shortened V by 0 bases and J by 8 bases, and 7 bases separated the two germline ends. Here the CDR3 DNA reads TGTGCCAGCAGCTTAGCGCGAGAAGGCTACACCTTC. This translates into CASSLAREGYTF.